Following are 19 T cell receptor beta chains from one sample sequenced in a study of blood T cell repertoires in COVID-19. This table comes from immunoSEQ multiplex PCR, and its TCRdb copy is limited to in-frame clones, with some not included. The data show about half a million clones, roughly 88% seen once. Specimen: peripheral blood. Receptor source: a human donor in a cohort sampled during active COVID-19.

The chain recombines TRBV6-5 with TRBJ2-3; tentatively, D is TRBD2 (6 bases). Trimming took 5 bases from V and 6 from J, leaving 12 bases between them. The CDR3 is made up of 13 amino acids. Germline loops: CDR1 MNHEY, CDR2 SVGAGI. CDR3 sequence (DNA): TGTGCCAGCAGTCGCGCTGGGAGGGATACGCAGTATTTT. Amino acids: CASSRAGRDTQYF.

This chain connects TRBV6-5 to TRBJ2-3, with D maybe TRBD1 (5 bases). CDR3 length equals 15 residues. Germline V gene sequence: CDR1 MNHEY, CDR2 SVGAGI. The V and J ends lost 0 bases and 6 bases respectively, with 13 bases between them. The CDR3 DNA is TGTGCCAGCAGTTACTCGGCTCAGGGTCGGGATACGCAGTATTTT. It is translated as CASSYSAQGRDTQYF.

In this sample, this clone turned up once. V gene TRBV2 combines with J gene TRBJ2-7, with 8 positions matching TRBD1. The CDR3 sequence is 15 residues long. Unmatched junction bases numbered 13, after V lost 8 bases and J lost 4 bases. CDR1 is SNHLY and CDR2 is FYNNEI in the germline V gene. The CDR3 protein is CASGRTRDRSYEQYF. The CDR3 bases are TGTGCCAGCGGACGTACCCGGGACAGGAGTTACGAGCAGTACTTC.

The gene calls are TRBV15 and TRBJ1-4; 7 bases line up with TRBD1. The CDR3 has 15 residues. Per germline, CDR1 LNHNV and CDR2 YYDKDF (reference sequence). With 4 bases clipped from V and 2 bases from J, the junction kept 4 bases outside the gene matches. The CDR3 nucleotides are TGTGCCACCAGCACCAGACAGGGTACTAATGAAAAACTGTTTTTT. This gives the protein CATSTRQGTNEKLFF.

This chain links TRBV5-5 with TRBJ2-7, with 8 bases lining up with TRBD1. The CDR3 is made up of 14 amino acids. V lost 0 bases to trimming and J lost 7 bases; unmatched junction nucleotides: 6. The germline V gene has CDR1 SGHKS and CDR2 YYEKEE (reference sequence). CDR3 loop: CASSLVGQAPEQYF. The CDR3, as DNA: TGTGCCAGCAGCTTGGTGGGACAGGCGCCGGAGCAGTACTTC.

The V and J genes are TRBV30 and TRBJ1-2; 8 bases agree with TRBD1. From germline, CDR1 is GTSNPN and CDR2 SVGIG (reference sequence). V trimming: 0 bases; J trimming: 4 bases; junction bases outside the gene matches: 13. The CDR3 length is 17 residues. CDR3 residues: CAWSVKGLAGGAYGYTF. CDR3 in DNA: TGTGCCTGGAGTGTAAAGGGGCTTGCAGGGGGCGCCTATGGCTACACCTTC.

The CDR3 region is CATSGRRGEQYF. In DNA, the CDR3 is TGTGCCACCAGTGGTAGACGGGGCGAGCAGTACTTC. The chain combines TRBV24-1 with TRBJ2-7; D may be TRBD2 (5 bases). V was clipped by 5 bases and J by 6 bases, with 10 bases between them. The CDR3 totals 12 residues. Germline V CDR1 and CDR2: KGHDR, SFDVKD.

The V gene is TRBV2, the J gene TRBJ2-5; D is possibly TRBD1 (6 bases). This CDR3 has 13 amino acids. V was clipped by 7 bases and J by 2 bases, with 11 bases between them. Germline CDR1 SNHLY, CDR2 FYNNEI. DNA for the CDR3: TGTGCCAGCAAGTACAGGGAACAAGAGACCCAGTACTTC. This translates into CASKYREQETQYF.

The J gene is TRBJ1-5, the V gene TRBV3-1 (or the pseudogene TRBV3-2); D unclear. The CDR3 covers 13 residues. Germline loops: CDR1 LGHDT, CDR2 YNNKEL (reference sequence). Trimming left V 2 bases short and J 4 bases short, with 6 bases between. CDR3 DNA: TGTGCCAGCAGCCAACTTACAAATCAGCCCCAGCATTTT. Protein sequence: CASSQLTNQPQHF.

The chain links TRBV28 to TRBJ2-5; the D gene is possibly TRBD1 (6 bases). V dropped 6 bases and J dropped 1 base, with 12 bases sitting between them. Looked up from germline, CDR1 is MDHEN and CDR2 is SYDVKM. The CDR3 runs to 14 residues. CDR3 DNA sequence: TGTGCCAGCAGGTGGACAGTAGCCCAAGAGACCCAGTACTTC. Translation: CASRWTVAQETQYF.

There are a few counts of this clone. CDR3: CATSDPGLAGLEQFF. DNA for the CDR3: TGTGCCACCAGTGATCCGGGACTAGCGGGACTTGAGCAGTTCTTC. This chain joins TRBV24-1 and TRBJ2-1; TRBD2 matches at 13 bases. Germline CDR1 and CDR2: KGHDR and SFDVKD. The CDR3 length is 15 residues. Trimming cost V 3 bases and J 9 bases; bases outside gene matches: 4.

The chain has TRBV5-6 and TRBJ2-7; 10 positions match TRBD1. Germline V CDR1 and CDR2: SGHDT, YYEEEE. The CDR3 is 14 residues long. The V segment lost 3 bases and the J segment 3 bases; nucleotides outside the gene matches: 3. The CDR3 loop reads CASSSTGGLYEQYF. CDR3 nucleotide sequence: TGTGCCAGCAGCTCGACAGGGGGCCTCTACGAGCAGTACTTC.

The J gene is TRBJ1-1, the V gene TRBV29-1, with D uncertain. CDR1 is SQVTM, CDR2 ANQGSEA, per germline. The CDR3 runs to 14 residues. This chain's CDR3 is CNASFASVNTEAFF. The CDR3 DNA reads TGCAACGCCTCCTTTGCTAGTGTGAACACTGAAGCTTTCTTT.

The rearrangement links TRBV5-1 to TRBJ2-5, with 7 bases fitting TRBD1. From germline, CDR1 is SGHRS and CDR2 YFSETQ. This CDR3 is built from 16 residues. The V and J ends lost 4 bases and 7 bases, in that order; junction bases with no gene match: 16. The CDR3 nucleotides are TGCGCCAGCAGCCCCGACCTGGGACAGCAATTGTCGACCCAGTACTTC. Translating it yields CASSPDLGQQLSTQYF.

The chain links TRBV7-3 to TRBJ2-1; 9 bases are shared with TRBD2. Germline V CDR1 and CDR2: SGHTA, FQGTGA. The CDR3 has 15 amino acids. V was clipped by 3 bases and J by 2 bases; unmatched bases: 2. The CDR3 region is CASSLGTSTYNEQFF. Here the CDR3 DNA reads TGTGCCAGCAGCTTGGGGACTAGCACCTACAATGAGCAGTTCTTC.

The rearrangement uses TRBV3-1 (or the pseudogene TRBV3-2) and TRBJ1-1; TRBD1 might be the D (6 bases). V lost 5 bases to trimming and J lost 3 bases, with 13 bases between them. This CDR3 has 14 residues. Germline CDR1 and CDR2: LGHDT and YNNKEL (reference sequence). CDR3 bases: TGTGCCAGCAGCTTCCCGGGACACTACACTGAAGCTTTCTTT. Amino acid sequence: CASSFPGHYTEAFF.

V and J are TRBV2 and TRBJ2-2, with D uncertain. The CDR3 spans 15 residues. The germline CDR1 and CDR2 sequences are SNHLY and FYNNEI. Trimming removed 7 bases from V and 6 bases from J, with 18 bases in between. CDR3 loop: CASTGAPLVAGELFF. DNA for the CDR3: TGTGCCAGCACCGGAGCTCCGCTCGTCGCCGGGGAGCTGTTTTTT.

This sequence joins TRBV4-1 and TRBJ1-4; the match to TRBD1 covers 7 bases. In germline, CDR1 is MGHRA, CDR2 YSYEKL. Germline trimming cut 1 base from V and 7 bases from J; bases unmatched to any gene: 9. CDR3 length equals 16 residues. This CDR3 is CASSQARRQGGEKLFF. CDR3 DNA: TGCGCCAGCAGCCAAGCTAGGCGACAGGGCGGTGAAAAACTGTTTTTT.

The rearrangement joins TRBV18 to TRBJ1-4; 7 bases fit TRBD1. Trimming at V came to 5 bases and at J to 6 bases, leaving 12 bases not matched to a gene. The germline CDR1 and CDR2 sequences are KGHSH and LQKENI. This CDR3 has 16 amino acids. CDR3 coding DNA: TGTGCCAGCTCAGCGCAGGCCGGGACAGCGTATGAAAAACTGTTTTTT. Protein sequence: CASSAQAGTAYEKLFF. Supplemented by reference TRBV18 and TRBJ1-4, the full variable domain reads NAGVMQNPRHLVRRRGQEARLRCSPMKGHSHVYWYRQLPEEGLKFMVYLQKENIIDESGMPKERFSAEFPKEGPSILRIQQVVRGDSAAYFCASSAQAGTAYEKLFFGSGTQLSVL.